The rows below give T cell receptor beta chains drawn from one sample of a study of cytomegalovirus exposure and HLA in healthy donors. Assay: immunoSEQ multiplex PCR; the TCRdb copy retains only in-frame clones and omits some. Of 150,000 to 200,000 clones listed, 79% are singletons. Sample: PBMCs. Receptors were obtained from a woman aged 45-65 years in good health and CMV-seronegative. Both conserved end residues are part of each CDR3. D genes are given only for firm matches. The size field is filled for only some rows; it gives once, few, many or a size class.

NA	TRBD2	TRBV7-3	TRBJ2-2	TGTGCCAGCAGCTCCCGACTAGCGGGGACGAACACCGGGGAGCTGTTTTTT	CASSSRLAGTNTGELFF
NA	TRBD2	TRBV5-1	TRBJ2-2	TGCGCCAGCAGCTTGGCGGGAGGGCCGCCCGGGGAGCTGTTTTTT	CASSLAGGPPGELFF
once	NA	TRBV10-3	TRBJ2-7	TGTGCCATCTCAGAATCGGGGAACGAGCAGTACTTC	CAISESGNEQYF
NA	TRBD1	TRBV5-3	TRBJ1-5	TGTGCCAGAAGCATCGGACAGGGCGGGCGTCAGCCCCAGCATTTT	CARSIGQGGRQPQHF
NA	TRBD1	TRBV29-1	TRBJ1-5	TGCAGCGTTGCGACAGGGGTAAACCAGCCCCAGCATTTT	CSVATGVNQPQHF
once	NA	TRBV12-5	TRBJ2-1	TGTGCTAGTGGTTTGGACAGGGTTAATGAGCAGTTCTTC	CASGLDRVNEQFF
NA	TRBD2	TRBV5-1	TRBJ2-1	TGCGCCAGCAGCTTGGCGGGAGGCCCCCCCTATGAGCAGTTCTTC	CASSLAGGPPYEQFF
few	TRBD2	TRBV27	TRBJ2-7	TGTGCCAGCAGTTCCCCCGGACTAGCGGGGCGGAACGAGCAGTACTTC	CASSSPGLAGRNEQYF
NA	NA	TRBV7-2	TRBJ2-3	TGTGCCAGCAGCTTAAGGGGGGGGGCCTCAGATACGCAGTATTTT	CASSLRGGASDTQYF
NA	NA	TRBV27	TRBJ2-2	TGTGCCAGCAGAGCCCTCGCAGTAGCAGTTGACACCGGGGAGCTGTTTTTT	CASRALAVAVDTGELFF
NA	TRBD1	TRBV7-2	TRBJ1-2	TGTGCCAGCAGCTTACCCCGATGGGACAGGAATGAGAGCTACACCTTC	CASSLPRWDRNESYTF
once	NA	TRBV9	TRBJ2-7	TGTGCCAGCAGCGTAGGGAGTCGATCCTACGAGCAGTACTTC	CASSVGSRSYEQYF
NA	TRBD1	TRBV2	TRBJ2-1	TGTGCCAGCAGTCAGGCTTTTAACAGGGGCTATGAGCAGTTCTTC	CASSQAFNRGYEQFF
NA	TRBD1	TRBV19	TRBJ1-6	TGTGCCAGTAGTATAGATCACCAGGGGGATAATTCACCCCTCCACTTT	CASSIDHQGDNSPLHF
NA	TRBD1	TRBV11-2	TRBJ2-7	TGTGCCAGCAGCCAGACAGGGGGTAGGACCTACGAGCAGTACTTC	CASSQTGGRTYEQYF
few	NA	TRBV7-6	TRBJ2-3	TGTGCCAGCAGCTTAGACAGTATCAGCACAGATACGCAGTATTTT	CASSLDSISTDTQYF
NA	TRBD1	TRBV4-2	TRBJ2-5	TGTGCCAGCAGCGGGGATGACAGGGTCTCGAAGACCCAGTACTTC	CASSGDDRVSKTQYF
NA	NA	TRBV5-1	TRBJ2-2	TGCGCCAGCAGCTTGGACGGTACGGGGGCCGGGGAGCTGTTTTTT	CASSLDGTGAGELFF
NA	NA	TRBV14	TRBJ2-6	TGTGCCAGCAGCCAAGAGGCAGAAACCCTTTCTGGGGCCAACGTCCTGACTTTC	CASSQEAETLSGANVLTF
NA	NA	TRBV28	TRBJ1-4	TGTGCCAGCAAGCACGACAAGGCCGCCCCTAATGAAAAACTGTTTTTT	CASKHDKAAPNEKLFF
NA	TRBD2	TRBV10-3	TRBJ2-7	TGTGCCATCCGGGGGGGCTACGAGCAGTACTTC	CAIRGGYEQYF
NA	TRBD1	TRBV9	TRBJ2-3	TGTGCCAGCAGTTTCGGAGCAGGACAGGAATTTTTTGGGCAGTATTTT	CASSFGAGQEFFGQYF
NA	NA	TRBV10-1	TRBJ2-2	TGCGCCAGCAGTGAGTACCACTCCACCGGGGAGCTGTTTTTT	CASSEYHSTGELFF
once	NA	TRBV7-9	TRBJ1-6	TGTTCCAGCAGCCCCTCAAGGGGCTCCTATAATTCCCCCCTCCACTTT	CSSSPSRGSYNSPLHF
NA	TRBD2	TRBV6-5	TRBJ2-1	TGTGCCAGCAAATCTAGCGGCGACAATGAGCAGTTCTTC	CASKSSGDNEQFF
NA	NA	TRBV6-5	TRBJ1-1	TGTGCCAGCAGTAACGAGGCCTACACTGAAGCTTTCTTT	CASSNEAYTEAFF
NA	NA	TRBV4-2	TRBJ2-7	TGTGCCAGCAGCCAAGGCGAGGGCATAGCCTACGAGCAGTACTTC	CASSQGEGIAYEQYF
NA	TRBD1	TRBV11-2	TRBJ2-2	TGTGCCAGCACCGGATGGGACAGGGGGCGAGGGACCGGGGAGCTGTTTTTT	CASTGWDRGRGTGELFF
NA	TRBD1	TRBV6-6	TRBJ2-1	TGTGCCAGCATCGCCGGGACAGGGTCAAACAATGAGCAGTTCTTC	CASIAGTGSNNEQFF
once	NA	TRBV15	TRBJ2-2	TGTGCCACCAGTCCAGGTGGGAACACCGGGGAGCTGTTTTTT	CATSPGGNTGELFF
NA	NA	TRBV27	TRBJ2-1	TGTGCCAGCAGCTCAGGGTTTTCCTCCTACAATGAGCAGTTCTTC	CASSSGFSSYNEQFF
once	NA	TRBV5-1	TRBJ1-1	TGCGCCAGCTACAGGGAGTGGAACACTGAAGCTTTCTTT	CASYREWNTEAFF
NA	TRBD1	TRBV2	TRBJ1-5	TGTGCCAGCAACGTCGGACAGGGAAGGAGCAATCAGCCCCAGCATTTT	CASNVGQGRSNQPQHF
NA	NA	TRBV4-3	TRBJ1-4	TGCGCCAGCAGCCAAGAAACGATCGGGGGGAATGAAAAACTGTTTTTT	CASSQETIGGNEKLFF
NA	NA	TRBV4-3	TRBJ2-2	TGCGCCAGCAGCCAGACAGTCACCGGGGAGCTGTTTTTT	CASSQTVTGELFF
NA	NA	TRBV7-3	TRBJ2-2	TGTGCCAGCAGCTTACAACAGGGCCGGGGCGGGGAGCTGTTTTTT	CASSLQQGRGGELFF
NA	NA	TRBV28	TRBJ2-7	TGTGCCAGCAGCAAGAACCCACAACGGGGGCAGTACTTC	CASSKNPQRGQYF
NA	TRBD1	TRBV28	TRBJ1-2	TGTGCCAGCAGTCGACAGGGTGGCCCCGGAGGCTACACCTTC	CASSRQGGPGGYTF
NA	TRBD1	TRBV4-2	TRBJ1-2	TGTGCCAGCAGCCAAGAACAGGGGGCGAATGGCTACACCTTC	CASSQEQGANGYTF
NA	NA	TRBV5-1	TRBJ2-1	TGCGCCAGCAGCTTGGAAGGGGACTCCTACAATGAGCAGTTCTTC	CASSLEGDSYNEQFF
once	TRBD2	TRBV7-2	TRBJ2-7	TGTGCCAGCAGCTTAGCATCTAGCGGGGGGCCCACCTACGAGCAGTACTTC	CASSLASSGGPTYEQYF
NA	TRBD1	TRBV30	TRBJ1-2	TGTGCCTGGACCCGGGGACAGTTCTATGGCTACACCTTC	CAWTRGQFYGYTF
NA	TRBD2	TRBV4-3	TRBJ2-1	TGCGCCAGCAGCCAAACATTAGCGGGAGGGAGGGTCAATGAGCAGTTCTTC	CASSQTLAGGRVNEQFF
NA	TRBD1	TRBV7-8	TRBJ2-2	TGTGCCAGCAGCCTCCGGGACAGGGGGCGCGGGAACACCGGGGAGCTGTTTTTT	CASSLRDRGRGNTGELFF
NA	NA	TRBV7-6	TRBJ2-2	TGTGCCAGCAGCTTAGACGTGACAGGACGAACCGGGGAGCTGTTTTTT	CASSLDVTGRTGELFF
NA	TRBD1	TRBV6-6	TRBJ1-2	TGTGCCAGCAGTTACTCCGGGACAGGGGGCGATGGCTACACCTTC	CASSYSGTGGDGYTF
NA	TRBD1	TRBV10-1	TRBJ1-2	TGCGCCAACAAAAGGGACAGGGTTGGCTACACCTTC	CANKRDRVGYTF
few	TRBD1	TRBV5-6	TRBJ2-7	TGTGCCAGCAGCCTCCCCGGGACAGGCAGCTACGAGCAGTACTTC	CASSLPGTGSYEQYF
NA	NA	TRBV21-1	TRBJ2-7	TGTGCCAGCAGCAACCGACAGCCAACTCCGGACCCCTACGAGCAGTACTTC	CASSNRQPTPDPYEQYF
NA	TRBD1	TRBV18	TRBJ1-1	TGTGCCAGCTCACCGGGACAGTTGAACACTGAAGCTTTCTTT	CASSPGQLNTEAFF
NA	NA	TRBV19	TRBJ1-1	TGTGCCAGTGGCGGCCCTTTGGACACTGAAGCTTTCTTT	CASGGPLDTEAFF
NA	TRBD2	TRBV4-2	TRBJ2-3	TGTGCCAGCAGCCAAGAGGGCGGTAGGGGACTAGCGTTACATACGCAGTATTTT	CASSQEGGRGLALHTQYF
NA	NA	TRBV4-2	TRBJ2-3	TGTGCCAGCAGCCTAGACCGGGACACCAGCACAGATACGCAGTATTTT	CASSLDRDTSTDTQYF